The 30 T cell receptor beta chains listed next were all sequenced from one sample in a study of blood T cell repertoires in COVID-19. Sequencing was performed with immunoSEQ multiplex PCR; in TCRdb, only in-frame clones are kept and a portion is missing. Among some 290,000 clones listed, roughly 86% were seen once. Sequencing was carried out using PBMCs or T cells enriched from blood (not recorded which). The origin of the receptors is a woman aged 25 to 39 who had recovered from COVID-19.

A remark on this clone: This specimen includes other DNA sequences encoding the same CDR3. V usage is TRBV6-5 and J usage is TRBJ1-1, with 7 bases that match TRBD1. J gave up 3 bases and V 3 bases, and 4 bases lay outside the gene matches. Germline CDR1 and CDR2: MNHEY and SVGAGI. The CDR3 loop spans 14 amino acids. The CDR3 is CASSYSQGDTEAFF. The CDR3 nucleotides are TGTGCCAGCAGTTATTCCCAGGGGGACACTGAAGCTTTCTTT.

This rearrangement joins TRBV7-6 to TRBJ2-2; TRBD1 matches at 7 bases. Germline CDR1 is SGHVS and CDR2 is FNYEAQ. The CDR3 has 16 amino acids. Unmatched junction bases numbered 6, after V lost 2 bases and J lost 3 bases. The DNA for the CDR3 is TGTGCCAGCAGCTTAACAGGGGCGACATACACCGGGGAGCTGTTTTTT. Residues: CASSLTGATYTGELFF.

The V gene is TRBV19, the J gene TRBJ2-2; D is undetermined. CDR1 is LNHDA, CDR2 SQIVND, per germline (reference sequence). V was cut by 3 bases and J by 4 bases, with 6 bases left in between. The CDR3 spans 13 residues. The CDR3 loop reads CASSITVTGELFF. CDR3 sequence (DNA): TGTGCCAGTAGTATTACTGTCACCGGGGAGCTGTTTTTT.

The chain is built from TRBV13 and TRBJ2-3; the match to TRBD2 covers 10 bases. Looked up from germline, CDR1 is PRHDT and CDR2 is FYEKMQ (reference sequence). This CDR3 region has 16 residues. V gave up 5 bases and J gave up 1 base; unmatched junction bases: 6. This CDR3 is CASSTLAGEGTDTQYF. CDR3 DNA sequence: TGTGCCAGCAGCACCCTAGCGGGAGAGGGCACAGATACGCAGTATTTT.

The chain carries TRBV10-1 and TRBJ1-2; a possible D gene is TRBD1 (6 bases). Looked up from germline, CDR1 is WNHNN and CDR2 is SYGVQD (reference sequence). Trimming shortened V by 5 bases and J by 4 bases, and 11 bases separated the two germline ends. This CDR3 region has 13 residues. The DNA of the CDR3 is TGCGCCAGCAGTCCAGGGGCTATCTATGGCTACACCTTC. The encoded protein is CASSPGAIYGYTF.

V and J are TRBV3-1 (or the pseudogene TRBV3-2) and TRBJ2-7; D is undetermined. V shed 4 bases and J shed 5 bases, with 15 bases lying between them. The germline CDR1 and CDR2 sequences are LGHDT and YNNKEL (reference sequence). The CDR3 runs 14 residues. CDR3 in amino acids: CASSPRPDTDEQYF. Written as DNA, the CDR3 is TGTGCCAGCAGCCCTCGGCCCGACACCGACGAGCAGTACTTC.

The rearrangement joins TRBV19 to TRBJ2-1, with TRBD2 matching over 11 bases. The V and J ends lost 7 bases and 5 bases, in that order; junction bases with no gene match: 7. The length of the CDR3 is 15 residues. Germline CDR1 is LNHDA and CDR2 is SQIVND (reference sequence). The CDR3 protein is CASTIAGGGDNEQFF. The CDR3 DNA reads TGTGCCAGTACCATAGCGGGAGGGGGGGACAATGAGCAGTTCTTC.

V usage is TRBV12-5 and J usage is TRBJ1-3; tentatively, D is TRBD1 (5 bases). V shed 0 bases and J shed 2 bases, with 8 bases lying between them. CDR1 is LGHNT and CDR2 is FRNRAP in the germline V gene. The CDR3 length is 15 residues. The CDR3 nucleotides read TGTGCTAGTGGTTTGGTTAGGGGCACTGGAAACACCATATATTTT. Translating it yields CASGLVRGTGNTIYF.

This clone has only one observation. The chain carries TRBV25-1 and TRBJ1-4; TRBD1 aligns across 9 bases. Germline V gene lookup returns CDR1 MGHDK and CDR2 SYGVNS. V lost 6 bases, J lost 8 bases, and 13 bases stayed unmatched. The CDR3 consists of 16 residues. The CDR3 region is CASSAATGTGTEKLFF. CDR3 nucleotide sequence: TGTGCCAGCAGCGCAGCAACCGGGACAGGGACGGAAAAACTGTTTTTT.

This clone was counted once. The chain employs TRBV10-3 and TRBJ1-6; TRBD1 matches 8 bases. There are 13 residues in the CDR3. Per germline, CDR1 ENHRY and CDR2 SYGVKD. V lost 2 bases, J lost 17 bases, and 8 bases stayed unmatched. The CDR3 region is CAISELTGQGFHF. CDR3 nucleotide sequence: TGTGCCATCAGTGAGCTAACTGGACAGGGATTCCACTTT.

In nucleotides, the CDR3 is TGTGCCAGCAGTTACGCCGGACAGTTCACTGAAGCTTTCTTT. Residues: CASSYAGQFTEAFF. The V and J genes are TRBV6-2 or TRBV6-3 and TRBJ1-1; D might be TRBD1 (6 bases). Germline V gene data show CDR1 as MNHEY and CDR2 as SVGEGT. This CDR3 region has 14 residues. Trimming removed 2 bases from V and 4 bases from J, with 11 bases in between.

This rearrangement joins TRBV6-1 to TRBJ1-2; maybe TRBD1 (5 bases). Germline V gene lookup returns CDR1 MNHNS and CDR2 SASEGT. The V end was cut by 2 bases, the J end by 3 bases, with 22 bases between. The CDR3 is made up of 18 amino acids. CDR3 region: CASSEKGPPQQVDYGYTF. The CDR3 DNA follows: TGTGCCAGCAGTGAAAAGGGCCCCCCCCAACAGGTCGACTATGGCTACACCTTC.

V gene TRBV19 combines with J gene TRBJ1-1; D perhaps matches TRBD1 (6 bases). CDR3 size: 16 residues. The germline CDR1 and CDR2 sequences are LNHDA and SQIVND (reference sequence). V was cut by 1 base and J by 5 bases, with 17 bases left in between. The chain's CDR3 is CASSIGAGAGVTEAFF. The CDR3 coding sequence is TGTGCCAGTAGTATAGGTGCGGGGGCAGGGGTTACTGAAGCTTTCTTT.

The CDR3 loop is CASSFVRGNYEQYF. CDR3 DNA sequence: TGTGCCAGCAGTTTCGTGAGGGGGAACTACGAGCAGTACTTC. This chain links TRBV28 with TRBJ2-7, with D perhaps matching TRBD1 (6 bases). Germline V CDR1 and CDR2: MDHEN, SYDVKM. Between the trimmed V and J ends, which lost 3 bases and 3 bases, there was a span of 12 bases. This CDR3 contains 14 residues.

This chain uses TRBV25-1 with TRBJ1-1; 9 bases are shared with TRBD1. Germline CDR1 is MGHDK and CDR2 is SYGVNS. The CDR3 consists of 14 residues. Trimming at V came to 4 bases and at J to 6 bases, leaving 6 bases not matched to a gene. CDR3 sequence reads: CASSVRQGGAEAFF. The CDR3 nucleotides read TGTGCCAGCAGTGTGAGACAGGGGGGGGCTGAAGCTTTCTTT.

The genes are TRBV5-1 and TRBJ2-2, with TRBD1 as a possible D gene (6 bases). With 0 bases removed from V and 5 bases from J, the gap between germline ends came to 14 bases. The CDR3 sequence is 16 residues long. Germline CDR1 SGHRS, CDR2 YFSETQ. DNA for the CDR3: TGCGCCAGCAGCTTGGATGGCAGGGGTTTTACCGGGGAGCTGTTTTTT. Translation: CASSLDGRGFTGELFF. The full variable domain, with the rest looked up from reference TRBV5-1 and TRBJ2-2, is KAGVTQTPRYLIKTRGQQVTLSCSPISGHRSVSWYQQTPGQGLQFLFEYFSETQRNKGNFPGRFSGRQFSNSRSEMNVSTLELGDSALYLCASSLDGRGFTGELFFGEGSRLTVL.

This chain's CDR3 is CASSFASRPGELFF. As DNA, the CDR3 is TGTGCCAGCAGTTTTGCTAGCAGACCCGGGGAGCTGTTTTTT. This sequence joins TRBV27 and TRBJ2-2, with D possibly TRBD2 on 5 matching bases. Trimming took off 3 bases at V and 6 bases at J, with 11 bases between the two ends. Germline V CDR1 and CDR2: MNHEY, SMNVEV (reference sequence). The CDR3 has 14 amino acids.

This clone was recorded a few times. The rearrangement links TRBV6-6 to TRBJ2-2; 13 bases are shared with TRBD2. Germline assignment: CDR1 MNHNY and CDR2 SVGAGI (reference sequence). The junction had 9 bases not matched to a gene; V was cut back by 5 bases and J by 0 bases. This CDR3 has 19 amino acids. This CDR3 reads CASSRKGLAGATNTGELFF. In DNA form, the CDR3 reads TGTGCCAGCAGTCGGAAAGGACTAGCGGGAGCCACGAACACCGGGGAGCTGTTTTTT.

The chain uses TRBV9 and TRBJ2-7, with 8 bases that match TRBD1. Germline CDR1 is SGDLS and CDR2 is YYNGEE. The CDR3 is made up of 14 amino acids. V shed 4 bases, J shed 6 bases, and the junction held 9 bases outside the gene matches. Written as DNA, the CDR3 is TGTGCCAGCAGCACCCGACAGGGGCTCGGCGAGCAGTACTTC. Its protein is CASSTRQGLGEQYF.

CDR3 in DNA: TGTGCCAGCAGTTACAGAGGGGGCTGGGAGACCCAGTACTTC. Amino acid sequence: CASSYRGGWETQYF. The rearrangement joins TRBV6-5 to TRBJ2-5; 7 nucleotides line up with TRBD1. The length of the CDR3 is 14 residues. Germline lookup yields CDR1 MNHEY and CDR2 SVGAGI. V dropped 2 bases and J dropped 5; count of bases not matched to a gene: 5.

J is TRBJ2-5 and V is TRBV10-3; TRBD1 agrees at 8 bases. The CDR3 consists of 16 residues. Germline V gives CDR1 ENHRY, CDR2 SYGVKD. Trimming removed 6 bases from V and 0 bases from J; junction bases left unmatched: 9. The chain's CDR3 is CAIRDRDEGYQETQYF. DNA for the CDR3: TGTGCCATCAGGGACAGGGACGAGGGCTACCAAGAGACCCAGTACTTC.

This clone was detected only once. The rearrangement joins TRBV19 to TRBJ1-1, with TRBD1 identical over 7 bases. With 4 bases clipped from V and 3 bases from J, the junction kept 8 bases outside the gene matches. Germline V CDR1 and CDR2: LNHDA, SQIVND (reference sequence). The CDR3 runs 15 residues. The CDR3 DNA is TGTGCCAGTAGTACCCGGGACAGACGGGACACTGAAGCTTTCTTT. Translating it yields CASSTRDRRDTEAFF.

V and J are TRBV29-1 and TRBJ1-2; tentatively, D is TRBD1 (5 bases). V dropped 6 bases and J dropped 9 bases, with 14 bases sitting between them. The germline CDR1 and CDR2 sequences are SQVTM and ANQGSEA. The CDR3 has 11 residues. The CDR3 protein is CSVAKGASYTF. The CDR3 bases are TGCAGCGTAGCTAAAGGGGCGAGCTACACCTTC.

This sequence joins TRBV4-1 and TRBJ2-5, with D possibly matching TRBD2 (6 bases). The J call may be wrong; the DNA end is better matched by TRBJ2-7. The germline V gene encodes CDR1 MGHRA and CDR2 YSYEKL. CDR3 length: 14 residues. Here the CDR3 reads CASSQGQGLYEQYF. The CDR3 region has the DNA TGCGCCAGCAGCCAAGGCCAGGGACTCTACGAGCAGTACTTC.

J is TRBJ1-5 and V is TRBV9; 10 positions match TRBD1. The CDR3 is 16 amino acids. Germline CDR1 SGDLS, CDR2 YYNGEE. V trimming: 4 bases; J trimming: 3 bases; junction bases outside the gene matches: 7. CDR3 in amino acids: CASSQGGQGNNQPQHF. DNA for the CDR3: TGTGCCAGCAGCCAAGGGGGACAGGGGAACAATCAGCCCCAGCATTTT.

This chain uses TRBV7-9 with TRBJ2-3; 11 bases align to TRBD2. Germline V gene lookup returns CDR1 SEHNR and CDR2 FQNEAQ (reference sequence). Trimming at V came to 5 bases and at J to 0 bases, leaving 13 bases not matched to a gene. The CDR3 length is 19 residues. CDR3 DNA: TGTGCCAGCAGCCCTAGGACTAGCGGGCCCGTAACCAGCACAGATACGCAGTATTTT. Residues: CASSPRTSGPVTSTDTQYF. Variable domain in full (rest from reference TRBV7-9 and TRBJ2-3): DTGVSQNPRHKITKRGQNVTFRCDPISEHNRLYWYRQTLGQGPEFLTYFQNEAQLEKSRLLSDRFSAERPKGSFSTLEIQRTEQGDSAMYLCASSPRTSGPVTSTDTQYFGPGTRLTVL.

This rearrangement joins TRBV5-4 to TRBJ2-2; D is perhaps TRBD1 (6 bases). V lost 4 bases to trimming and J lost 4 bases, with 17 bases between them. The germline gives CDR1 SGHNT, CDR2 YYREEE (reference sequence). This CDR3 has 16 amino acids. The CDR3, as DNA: TGTGCCAGCAGCCCAGCCGACAGGCGGGTCACCGGGGAGCTGTTTTTT. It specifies CASSPADRRVTGELFF.

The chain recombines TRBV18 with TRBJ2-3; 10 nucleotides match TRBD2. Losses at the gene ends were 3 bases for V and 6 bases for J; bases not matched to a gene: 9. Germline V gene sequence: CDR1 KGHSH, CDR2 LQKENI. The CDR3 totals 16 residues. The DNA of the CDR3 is TGTGCCAGCTCACCCTCGACTAGCGGGCTGTTTGATACGCAGTATTTT. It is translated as CASSPSTSGLFDTQYF. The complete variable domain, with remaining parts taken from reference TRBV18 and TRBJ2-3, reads NAGVMQNPRHLVRRRGQEARLRCSPMKGHSHVYWYRQLPEEGLKFMVYLQKENIIDESGMPKERFSAEFPKEGPSILRIQQVVRGDSAAYFCASSPSTSGLFDTQYFGPGTRLTVL.

CDR3: CASYATLNYGYTF. Written as DNA, the CDR3 is TGTGCCAGCTATGCTACCCTTAACTATGGCTACACCTTC. The gene calls are TRBV6-6 and TRBJ1-2; unclear D gene. V shed 8 bases and J shed 1 base, with 11 bases lying between them. Germline V gene lookup returns CDR1 MNHNY and CDR2 SVGAGI (reference sequence). This CDR3 comprises 13 residues.

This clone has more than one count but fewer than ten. The CDR3 DNA reads TGTGCCAGCAGTGCGTCCTCCTACGAGCAGTACTTC. Amino acid sequence: CASSASSYEQYF. V gene TRBV2 combines with J gene TRBJ2-7; D not certain. Germline CDR1 SNHLY, CDR2 FYNNEI. The CDR3 length is 12 residues. V lost 4 bases to trimming and J lost 0 bases, with 4 bases between them.